This TCR beta chain was sequenced for a study of graft-versus-host responses after intestinal transplantation. Germline CDR1 SGHTA, CDR2 FQGTGA. This CDR3 spans 14 amino acids. V dropped 5 bases and J dropped 6 bases, with 11 bases sitting between them. As regards this clone: As yet, its antigen is unknown.

Libraries were prepared by immunoSEQ multiplex PCR; TCRdb keeps only in-frame clonotypes and omits some of them. This table holds over 80,000 clones, 85% to 95% found once. Study-wide points: Subjects displaying graft-donor T cell macrochimerism possessed elevated graft-versus-host to host-versus-graft clonal ratios inside allografts.

The chain employs TRBV7-3 and TRBJ1-6; possibly TRBD1 for D (6 bases). The material was unstimulated CD8+ T cells sorted from spleen or lymph node cells, obtained before transplant. The receptor was derived from a human donor who was the organ donor for an intestinal transplant. As DNA, the CDR3 is TGTGCCAGCAGCCCGGTAGGGGGTAATTCACCCCTCCACTTT. Its protein is CASSPVGGNSPLHF.